This TCR beta chain was found in a study of blood T cell repertoires in COVID-19. Study in general: Collection of acute and convalescent COVID-19 samples took place in the United States, Italy and Spain. In each case, the material was cDNA or gDNA derived from T cells, B-cell-depleted T cells, or PBMCs.

Participants, about 18 to 90 years old, spanned about two dozen US areas. Donors were grouped by their self-reported clinical history. This clone came up a few times. Repertoires were generated with immunoSEQ multiplex PCR, while TCRdb's copy carries only in-frame clones and drops some. The sample holds around 270,000 clones; over 70% are singletons and the top ten take approximately 3.4%. Germline V gene sequence: CDR1 LNHDA, CDR2 SQIVND (reference sequence). CDR3 length equals 17 residues. J lost 7 bases, V lost 2 bases, and 10 bases had no gene match. The rearrangement links TRBV19 to TRBJ1-5; TRBD1 matches at 11 bases. Material for sequencing was PBMCs or T cells enriched from blood (not recorded which). The receptor was isolated from a woman aged 40 to 50 who had been exposed to COVID-19. Written as DNA, the CDR3 is TGTGCCAGTAGTATATTCGGACAGGGGGCGAGAGTGCAGCCCCAGCATTTT. It encodes CASSIFGQGARVQPQHF.